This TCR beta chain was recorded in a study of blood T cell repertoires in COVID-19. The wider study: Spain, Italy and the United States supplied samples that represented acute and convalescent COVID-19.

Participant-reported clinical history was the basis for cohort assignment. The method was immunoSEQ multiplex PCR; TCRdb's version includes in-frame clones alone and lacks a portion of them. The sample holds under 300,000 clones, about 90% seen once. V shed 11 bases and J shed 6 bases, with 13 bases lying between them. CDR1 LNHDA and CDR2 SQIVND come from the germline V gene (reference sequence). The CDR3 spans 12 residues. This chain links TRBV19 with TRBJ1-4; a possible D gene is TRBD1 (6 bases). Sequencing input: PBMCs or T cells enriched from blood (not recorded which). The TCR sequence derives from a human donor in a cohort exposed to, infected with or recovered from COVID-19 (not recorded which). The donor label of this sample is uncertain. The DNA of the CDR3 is TGTGCCTGCGAGAACAGGGATGAAAAACTGTTTTTT. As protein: CACENRDEKLFF.